What follows are 26 T cell receptor beta chains derived from one specimen sequenced in a study of cytomegalovirus exposure and HLA in healthy donors. The PCR used 60 Vbeta and 13 Jbeta primers. The table came from immunoSEQ multiplex PCR; TCRdb's copy has only in-frame clones and leaves some out. Across nearly 200,000 clones, the top ten clones capture about 0.74% of the sample. The specimen was PBMCs. These receptors originate from a boy younger than 18 in good health and CMV-seronegative.

This CDR3 is CASSLGLPTPGELFF. Written as DNA, the CDR3 is TGTGCCAGCAGTTTAGGACTTCCAACACCCGGGGAGCTGTTTTTT. This chain links TRBV27 with TRBJ2-2; the D gene is possibly TRBD2 (5 bases). Germline CDR1 reads MNHEY; CDR2 reads SMNVEV (reference sequence). The V gene lost 2 bases and the J gene lost 6 bases, with 13 bases spanning the gap. This CDR3 comprises 15 residues.

The chain has TRBV7-2 and TRBJ1-5; D unclear. Looked up from germline, CDR1 is SGHTA and CDR2 is FQGNSA. This CDR3 has 16 amino acids. Trimming removed 6 bases at V and 1 base at J, with 16 bases between. The CDR3 region has the DNA TGTGCCAGCAGATCCCCCCGGGAGATGAGCAATCAGCCCCAGCATTTT. Translating gives CASRSPREMSNQPQHF.

The rearrangement uses TRBV4-1 and TRBJ2-2; 12 nucleotides match TRBD2. The V and J ends lost 4 bases and 3 bases, in that order; junction bases with no gene match: 3. The CDR3 totals 16 residues. Germline V gene lookup returns CDR1 MGHRA and CDR2 YSYEKL. DNA of the CDR3: TGCGCCAGCAGCCTAAGACTAGCGGGGGACACCGGGGAGCTGTTTTTT. It codes for CASSLRLAGDTGELFF.

The CDR3 loop is CASSPRGETGNTIYF. In DNA, the CDR3 is TGTGCCAGCAGTCCCCGGGGGGAAACTGGAAACACCATATATTTT. This sequence joins TRBV28 and TRBJ1-3; the D gene is possibly TRBD1 (5 bases). The germline V and J ends were trimmed by 5 bases and 2 bases, with 13 bases remaining between them. There are 15 residues in the CDR3. The germline V gene encodes CDR1 MDHEN and CDR2 SYDVKM.

The chain is built from TRBV9 and TRBJ2-7, with 9 nucleotides matching TRBD1. J gave up 5 bases and V 4 bases, and 7 bases lay outside the gene matches. The CDR3 contains 14 residues. Germline V gives CDR1 SGDLS, CDR2 YYNGEE. The CDR3 loop reads CASSPGDRAHEQYF. The CDR3 DNA is TGTGCCAGCAGCCCAGGGGACAGGGCCCACGAGCAGTACTTC.

V and J are TRBV7-3 and TRBJ2-7; 9 bases fit TRBD1. Per the germline V gene, CDR1 is SGHTA and CDR2 is FQGTGA. This CDR3 region has 14 residues. With 5 bases clipped from V and 5 bases from J, the junction kept 7 bases outside the gene matches. CDR3 in DNA: TGTGCCAGCAGCCTGGGACAGGGAAGCGACGAGCAGTACTTC. Translated: CASSLGQGSDEQYF.

The genes are TRBV6-6 and TRBJ2-1, with 9 bases matching TRBD2. Unmatched junction bases numbered 10, after V lost 5 bases and J lost 5 bases. Germline loops: CDR1 MNHNY, CDR2 SVGAGI (reference sequence). This CDR3 comprises 16 residues. CDR3 DNA sequence: TGTGCCAGCAGTGGGCAGCGGGGGGTTCCAAACAATGAGCAGTTCTTC. This codes for CASSGQRGVPNNEQFF.

This chain uses TRBV4-2 with TRBJ2-7, with a weak D call TRBD2 (6 bases). CDR3 length: 16 amino acids. V dropped 4 bases and J dropped 4 bases, with 20 bases sitting between them. CDR1 and CDR2 from the germline V gene are LGHNA and YNFKEQ. The chain's CDR3 is CASSPITGTSIYEQYF. CDR3 sequence (DNA): TGTGCCAGCAGCCCAATCACCGGGACTTCCATATACGAGCAGTACTTC.

The chain combines TRBV30 with TRBJ2-5, with D hard to call. CDR3 length: 15 amino acids. CDR1 is GTSNPN, CDR2 SVGIG, per germline (reference sequence). V lost 0 bases, J lost 7 bases, and 18 bases lay in between. This CDR3 reads CAWSVLPRPAGTQYF. The CDR3, as DNA: TGTGCCTGGAGTGTACTTCCTAGACCCGCCGGGACCCAGTACTTC.

The chain couples TRBV30 to TRBJ2-5; tentatively, D is TRBD1 (6 bases). The germline gives CDR1 GTSNPN, CDR2 SVGIG (reference sequence). Trimming removed 0 bases at V and 7 bases at J, with 12 bases between. The CDR3 has 13 residues. DNA for the CDR3: TGTGCCTGGAGTGTAAATGCAGGGGTGACCCAGTACTTC. Translating it yields CAWSVNAGVTQYF.

The V and J genes are TRBV11-2 and TRBJ1-2; the D gene is possibly TRBD1 (6 bases). CDR3 size: 13 residues. Germline V gives CDR1 SGHAT, CDR2 FQNNGV. Trimming pared 5 bases from V and 9 bases from J, leaving 16 bases between. The chain's CDR3 is CASSLTGMNSYTF. CDR3 nucleotide sequence: TGTGCCAGCAGCCTAACAGGGATGAATAGCTACACCTTC.

The chain combines TRBV20-1 with TRBJ1-2; D remains unclear. The germline V and J ends were trimmed by 6 bases and 4 bases, with 9 bases remaining between them. The germline V gene has CDR1 DFQATT and CDR2 SNEGSKA (reference sequence). This CDR3 has 11 residues. CDR3 nucleotide sequence: TGCAGTGCCGCGGCCATCTATGGCTACACCTTC. Amino acid sequence: CSAAAIYGYTF.

The chain employs TRBV18 and TRBJ1-2; D may be TRBD1 (5 bases). Trimming stripped 3 bases from V and 4 bases from J, with 12 bases between. This CDR3 is built from 14 residues. Germline CDR1 reads KGHSH; CDR2 reads LQKENI. The CDR3: CASSPQGPSYGYTF. The CDR3 DNA reads TGTGCCAGCTCACCGCAGGGCCCGTCCTATGGCTACACCTTC.

The gene calls are TRBV19 and TRBJ1-5; possibly TRBD1 for D (6 bases). This CDR3 has 18 residues. Trimming cost V 3 bases and J 0 bases, with 18 bases left between them. Looked up from germline, CDR1 is LNHDA and CDR2 is SQIVND (reference sequence). In nucleotides, the CDR3 is TGTGCCAGTAGTATGGGGTCAGGGGTGGCCTATAGCAATCAGCCCCAGCATTTT. Translating gives CASSMGSGVAYSNQPQHF. The full variable domain, rest sourced from reference TRBV19 and TRBJ1-5, is DGGITQSPKYLFRKEGQNVTLSCEQNLNHDAMYWYRQDPGQGLRLIYYSQIVNDFQKGDIAEGYSVSREKKESFPLTVTSAQKNPTAFYLCASSMGSGVAYSNQPQHFGDGTRLSIL.

This chain uses TRBV11-2 with TRBJ1-1; D is possibly TRBD1 (5 bases). In germline, CDR1 is SGHAT, CDR2 FQNNGV. V was pared by 1 base and J by 1 base, with 13 bases between. The CDR3 runs to 16 residues. CDR3 DNA sequence: TGTGCCAGCAGCTTAGTCACGGGGGTCTCGAACACTGAAGCTTTCTTT. Translated, it gives CASSLVTGVSNTEAFF.

This chain connects TRBV11-1 to TRBJ2-7; 11 nucleotides match TRBD2. The trim removed 2 bases at V and 2 bases at J, leaving 2 bases unmatched. Per germline, CDR1 SGHAT and CDR2 FQDESV (reference sequence). The CDR3 runs 15 residues. The CDR3 spells CASSLQLAGAYEQYF. The CDR3 DNA sequence: TGTGCCAGCAGCTTACAACTAGCGGGGGCCTACGAGCAGTACTTC.

This chain links TRBV14 with TRBJ2-7; D is possibly TRBD1 (6 bases). In germline, CDR1 is SGHDN, CDR2 FVKESK. The V end lost 3 bases, the J end lost 5 bases, and 17 bases lay between the germline ends. This CDR3 contains 15 residues. The CDR3 bases are TGTGCCAGCAGCCAGCACAAGGGGGTAAGCAACGAGCAGTACTTC. As protein: CASSQHKGVSNEQYF.

Regarding this clone: This sample also contains other DNA sequences that code for the same CDR3. The chain joins TRBV5-4 to TRBJ2-1; TRBD1 matches at 9 bases. CDR1 and CDR2 (germline): SGHNT, YYREEE (reference sequence). The V segment lost 4 bases and the J segment 1 base; nucleotides outside the gene matches: 3. This CDR3 comprises 15 residues. CDR3 DNA sequence: TGTGCCAGCAGCCGTGGACAGGGGTCCTACAATGAGCAGTTCTTC. This sequence encodes CASSRGQGSYNEQFF.

The V gene is TRBV28, the J gene TRBJ2-7, with 7 bases fitting TRBD1. The V gene end was trimmed by 5 bases and the J gene end by 0 bases; junction bases not matched to a gene: 1. The CDR3 runs 13 residues. CDR1 is MDHEN, CDR2 SYDVKM, per germline. The CDR3 DNA sequence: TGTGCCAGCAGTCGGGACAGCTCCTACGAGCAGTACTTC. It yields the protein CASSRDSSYEQYF.

The gene calls are TRBV2 and TRBJ2-3; TRBD2 matches 8 bases. The CDR3 loop spans 13 amino acids. The germline V gene has CDR1 SNHLY and CDR2 FYNNEI. The V segment lost 7 bases and the J segment 3 bases; nucleotides outside the gene matches: 3. The CDR3 DNA reads as TGTGCCAGCAAGAGACTAGCGACAGATACGCAGTATTTT. It encodes CASKRLATDTQYF.

The chain couples TRBV13 to TRBJ2-1; 7 bases fit TRBD1. Germline V gene sequence: CDR1 PRHDT, CDR2 FYEKMQ (reference sequence). Unmatched junction bases numbered 4, after V lost 4 bases and J lost 1 base. The CDR3 extends over 15 amino acids. Here the CDR3 reads CASSSETGSYNEQFF. For the CDR3, the DNA is TGTGCCAGCAGCTCGGAGACAGGGTCCTACAATGAGCAGTTCTTC. The whole variable domain, remainder taken from reference TRBV13 and TRBJ2-1, is AAGVIQSPRHLIKEKRETATLKCYPIPRHDTVYWYQQGPGQDPQFLISFYEKMQSDKGSIPDRFSAQQFSDYHSELNMSSLELGDSALYFCASSSETGSYNEQFFGPGTRLTVL.

This chain joins TRBV5-1 and TRBJ2-2, with TRBD2 identical over 7 bases. Looked up from germline, CDR1 is SGHRS and CDR2 is YFSETQ. J lost 0 bases, V lost 1 base, and 0 bases had no gene match. The CDR3 is made up of 15 amino acids. This chain's CDR3 is CASSLSGANTGELFF. The CDR3 DNA follows: TGCGCCAGCAGCTTGAGCGGGGCGAACACCGGGGAGCTGTTTTTT.

The V and J genes are TRBV6-6 and TRBJ2-7; 7 bases map to TRBD2. Germline V gives CDR1 MNHNY, CDR2 SVGAGI (reference sequence). This CDR3 contains 12 residues. In nucleotides, the CDR3 is TGTGGCAGTGGAGCGGGGAACTACGAGCAGTACTTC. This translates into CGSGAGNYEQYF.

The gene calls are TRBV25-1 and TRBJ2-2; D remains unclear. Looked up from germline, CDR1 is MGHDK and CDR2 is SYGVNS. With 3 bases removed from V and 6 bases from J, the gap between germline ends came to 5 bases. The CDR3 has 12 amino acids. CDR3 residues: CASSDSAGELFF. The CDR3, as DNA: TGTGCCAGCAGTGATTCGGCCGGGGAGCTGTTTTTT.

The V gene is TRBV30, the J gene TRBJ1-2; D unclear. Trimming took 3 bases from V and 7 from J, leaving 9 bases between them. Germline-derived CDR1 and CDR2 are GTSNPN and SVGIG (reference sequence). The CDR3 runs 11 residues. CDR3: CAWSSDPGYTF. The CDR3 DNA is TGTGCCTGGAGCTCAGATCCTGGCTACACCTTC.

V and J are TRBV7-8 and TRBJ1-1; no firm D call. The germline V gene encodes CDR1 SGHVS and CDR2 FQNEAQ. Trimming pared 1 base from V and 1 base from J, leaving 7 bases between. The length of the CDR3 is 14 residues. The CDR3 is CASSLVIPNTEAFF. DNA for the CDR3: TGTGCCAGCAGCTTAGTTATCCCGAACACTGAAGCTTTCTTT.